This T cell receptor beta chain was sequenced for a study of regulatory T cells in long-lasting Graves disease. Study-level background: Antithyroid drugs had been taken by newly diagnosed Graves' patients for under 3 months. Study outcomes and limitations: Accuracy could have been hurt by small sample size.

This clonotype was seen many times. Its specificity is unknown. Arm-PCR of CDR3 regions and iRepertoire HTBI primers were used to build TCR beta libraries. TCRdb fed the multiplex PCR reads into MiXCR, producing one record per CDR3 protein. The sample lists more than 400,000 distinct CDR3 sequences; roughly 16% were seen once. The trim removed 5 bases at V and 10 bases at J, leaving 9 bases unmatched. Germline V gene data show CDR1 as LNHDA and CDR2 as SQIVND (reference sequence). This CDR3 comprises 16 residues. As for time point: newly diagnosed GD, antithyroid drugs for less than 3 months. Isolated PBMC RNA provided the starting material for the TCR library. The sample was also reused in another study, on T cells in Graves' hyperthyroidism and ophthalmopathy.

The chain has TRBV19 and TRBJ2-1; TRBD2 agrees at 15 bases. Specimen: peripheral blood mononuclear cells (PBMCs), collected at new diagnosis, from a patient treated with antithyroid drugs. This receptor was taken from a man aged 35 to 55 with Graves disease. The CDR3 loop reads CASSVRTSGRAGEQFF. The DNA of the CDR3 is TGTGCCAGTAGTGTACGGACTAGCGGGAGGGCCGGGGAGCAGTTCTTC.